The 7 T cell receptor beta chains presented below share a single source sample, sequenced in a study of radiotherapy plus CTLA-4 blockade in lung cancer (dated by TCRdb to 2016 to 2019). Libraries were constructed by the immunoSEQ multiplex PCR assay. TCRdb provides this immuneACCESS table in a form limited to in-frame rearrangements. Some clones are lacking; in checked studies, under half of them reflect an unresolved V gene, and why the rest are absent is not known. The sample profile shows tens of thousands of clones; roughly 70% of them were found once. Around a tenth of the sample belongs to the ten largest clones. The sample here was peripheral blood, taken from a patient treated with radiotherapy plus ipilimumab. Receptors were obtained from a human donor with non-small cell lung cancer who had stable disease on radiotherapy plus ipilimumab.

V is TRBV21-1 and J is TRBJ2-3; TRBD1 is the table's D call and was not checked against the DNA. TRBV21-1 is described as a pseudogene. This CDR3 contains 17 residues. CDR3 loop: CASSKLGGDRGGQPQYF. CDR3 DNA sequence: TGTGCCAGCAGCAAACTAGGGGGGGACAGGGGTGGCCAACCGCAGTATTTT.

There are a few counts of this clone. The CDR3 loop is CASSLPTTGGAEQYF. Here the CDR3 DNA reads TGTGCCAGCAGCTTGCCGACGACAGGGGGCGCCGAGCAGTACTTC. The chain uses TRBV4-2 and TRBJ2-7, with 10 bases lining up with TRBD1. Germline CDR1 and CDR2: LGHNA and YNFKEQ. With 5 bases clipped from V and 6 bases from J, the junction kept 10 bases outside the gene matches. This CDR3 has 15 amino acids.

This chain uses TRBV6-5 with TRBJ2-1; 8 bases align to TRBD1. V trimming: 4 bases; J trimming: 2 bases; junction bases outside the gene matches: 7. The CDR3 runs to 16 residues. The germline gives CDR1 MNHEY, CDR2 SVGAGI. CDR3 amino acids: CASSLTGTGTYNEQFF. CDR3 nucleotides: TGTGCCAGCAGTTTAACCGGGACAGGAACCTACAATGAGCAGTTCTTC.

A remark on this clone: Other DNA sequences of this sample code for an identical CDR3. The DNA for the CDR3 is TGTGCCAGCAAGAGGGACAGAGCTCCGACTGAAGCTTTCTTT. Translating it yields CASKRDRAPTEAFF. The genes are TRBV5-6 and TRBJ1-1; 7 positions agree with TRBD1. V shed 6 bases and J 5 bases; nucleotides not matched to a gene: 10. CDR3 length: 14 residues. Germline assignment: CDR1 SGHDT and CDR2 YYEEEE.

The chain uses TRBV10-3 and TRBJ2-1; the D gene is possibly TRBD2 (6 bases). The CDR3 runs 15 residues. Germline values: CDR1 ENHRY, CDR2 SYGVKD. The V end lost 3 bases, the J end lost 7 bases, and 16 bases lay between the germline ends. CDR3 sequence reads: CAISEVRELDNEQFF. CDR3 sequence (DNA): TGTGCCATCAGTGAAGTTCGGGAGCTAGATAATGAGCAGTTCTTC.

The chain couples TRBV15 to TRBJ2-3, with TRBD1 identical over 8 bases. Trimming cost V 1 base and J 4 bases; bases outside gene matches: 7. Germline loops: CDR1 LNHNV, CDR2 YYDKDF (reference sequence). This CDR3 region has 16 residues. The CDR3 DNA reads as TGTGCCACCAGCAGAGGGACAGGGCCTGGTGCAGATACGCAGTATTTT. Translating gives CATSRGTGPGADTQYF.

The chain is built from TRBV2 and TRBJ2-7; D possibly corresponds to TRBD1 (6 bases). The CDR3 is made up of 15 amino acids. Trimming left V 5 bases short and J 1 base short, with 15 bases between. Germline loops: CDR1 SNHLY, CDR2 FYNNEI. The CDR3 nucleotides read TGTGCCAGCAGTCCCGAACAGGGACCATCCTACGAGCAGTACTTC. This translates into CASSPEQGPSYEQYF. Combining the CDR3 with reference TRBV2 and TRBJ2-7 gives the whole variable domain EPEVTQTPSHQVTQMGQEVILRCVPISNHLYFYWYRQILGQKVEFLVSFYNNEISEKSEIFDDQFSVERPDGSNFTLKIRSTKLEDSAMYFCASSPEQGPSYEQYFGPGTRLTVT.